The clone carrying this T cell receptor (beta chain) is termed large. This sample was taken from a study of lung T cells in sarcoidosis with Löfgren's syndrome. Study-wide background: Repertoire analyses centered on Löfgren's syndrome patients.

From the reads, TCRdb called clonotypes with MiXCR, one entry per CDR3 protein. This sample yields 9,000 or so distinct CDR3 sequences, of which 20% are seen a single time; around 6.7% belongs to the top ten. The length of the CDR3 is 15 residues. V lost 4 bases, J lost 3 bases, and 8 bases stayed unmatched. Looked up from germline, CDR1 is LGHNA and CDR2 is YSLEER. The rearrangement links TRBV4-3 to TRBJ2-7; 8 nucleotides align to TRBD1. Source material: CD4+ T cells from bronchoalveolar lavage. This TCR came from a human donor with sarcoidosis (Löfgren's syndrome or another form), or a control subject (not recorded which). The CDR3 spells CASSPGQGQGYEQYF. The CDR3 DNA reads as TGCGCCAGCAGCCCAGGACAGGGACAAGGCTACGAGCAGTACTTC.